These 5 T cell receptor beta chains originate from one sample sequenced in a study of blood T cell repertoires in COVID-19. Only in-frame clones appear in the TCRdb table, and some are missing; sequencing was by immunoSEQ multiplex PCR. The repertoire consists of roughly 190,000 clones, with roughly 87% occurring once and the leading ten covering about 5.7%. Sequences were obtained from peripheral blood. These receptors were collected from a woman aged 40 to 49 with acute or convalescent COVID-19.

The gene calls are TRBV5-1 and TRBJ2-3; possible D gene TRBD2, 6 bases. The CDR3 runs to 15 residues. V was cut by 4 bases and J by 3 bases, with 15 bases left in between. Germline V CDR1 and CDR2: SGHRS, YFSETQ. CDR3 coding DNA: TGCGCCAGCAGCCCGGTAGCGGACCCGACAGATACGCAGTATTTT. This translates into CASSPVADPTDTQYF.

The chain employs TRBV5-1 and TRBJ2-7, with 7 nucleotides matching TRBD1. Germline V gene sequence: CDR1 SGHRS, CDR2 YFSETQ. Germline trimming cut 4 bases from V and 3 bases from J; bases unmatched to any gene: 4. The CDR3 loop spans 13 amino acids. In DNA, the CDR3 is TGCGCCAGCAGCCCGGGACAGCTCTACGAGCAGTACTTC. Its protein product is CASSPGQLYEQYF.

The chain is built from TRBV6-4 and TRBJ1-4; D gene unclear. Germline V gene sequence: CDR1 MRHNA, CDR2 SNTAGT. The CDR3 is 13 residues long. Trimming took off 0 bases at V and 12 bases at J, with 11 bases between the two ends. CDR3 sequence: CASSDSRAAELFF. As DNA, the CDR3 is TGTGCCAGCAGTGACTCGAGGGCAGCTGAACTGTTTTTT.

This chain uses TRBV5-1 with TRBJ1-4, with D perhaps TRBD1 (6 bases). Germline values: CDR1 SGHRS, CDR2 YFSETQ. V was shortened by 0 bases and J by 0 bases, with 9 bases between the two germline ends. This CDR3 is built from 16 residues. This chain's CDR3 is CASSLGGQATNEKLFF. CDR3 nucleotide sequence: TGCGCCAGCAGCTTGGGGGGACAAGCAACTAATGAAAAACTGTTTTTT.

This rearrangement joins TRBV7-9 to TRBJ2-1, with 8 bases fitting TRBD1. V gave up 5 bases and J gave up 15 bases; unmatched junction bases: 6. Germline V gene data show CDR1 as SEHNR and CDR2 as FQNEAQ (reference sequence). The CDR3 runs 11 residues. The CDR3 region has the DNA TGTGCCAGCAGCAGGGACAGGTTGCCGTTCTTC. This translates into CASSRDRLPFF. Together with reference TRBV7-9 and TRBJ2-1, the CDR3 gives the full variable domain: DTGVSQNPRHKITKRGQNVTFRCDPISEHNRLYWYRQTLGQGPEFLTYFQNEAQLEKSRLLSDRFSAERPKGSFSTLEIQRTEQGDSAMYLCASSRDRLPFFGPGTRLTVL.